Presented here are 25 T cell receptor beta chains from one specimen sequenced in a study of STAT3 mutations in large granular lymphocyte leukemia. Study-wide results and caveats: At least one immunodominant TCR beta clonotype appeared in every T-cell large granular lymphocyte leukemia patient.

Repertoires were generated with immunoSEQ multiplex PCR, while TCRdb's copy carries only in-frame clones and drops some. The sample holds 37,000 or so clones, about 88% seen once. The antigens these receptors bind are not known. Material: PBMCs. The receptors come from a human donor with T large granular lymphocyte leukemia. Some clones in this sample may be carry-over from other donors' samples.

Comment on this clone: Compared with germline, one end of the junction differs, possibly owing to a read error. This rearrangement joins TRBV5-4 to TRBJ2-5, with 9 bases matching TRBD1. This CDR3 has 13 residues. In germline, CDR1 is SGHNT, CDR2 YYREEE (reference sequence). CDR3 in amino acids: CASSSTGGQATNF. CDR3 DNA: TGTGCCAGCAGCTCCACAGGGGGCCAAGCCACCAACTTC.

This chain joins TRBV27 and TRBJ1-6; the D gene is possibly TRBD1 (5 bases). Per germline, CDR1 MNHEY and CDR2 SMNVEV (reference sequence). This CDR3 contains 15 residues. The V end lost 3 bases, the J end lost 8 bases, and 14 bases lay between the germline ends. The CDR3 sequence is CASSFGWGSDSPLHF. CDR3 nucleotide sequence: TGTGCCAGCAGTTTCGGGTGGGGGTCGGATTCACCCCTCCACTTT.

The chain carries TRBV30 and TRBJ2-2, with 8 bases matching TRBD2. The length of the CDR3 is 15 residues. Germline V CDR1 and CDR2: GTSNPN, SVGIG (reference sequence). J gave up 0 bases and V 5 bases, and 5 bases lay outside the gene matches. The CDR3 bases are TGTGCCTGGGGCGGGGGGCGGACGAACACCGGGGAGCTGTTTTTT. The encoded protein is CAWGGGRTNTGELFF. The whole variable domain, remainder taken from reference TRBV30 and TRBJ2-2, is SQTIHQWPATLVQPVGSPLSLECTVEGTSNPNLYWYRQAAGRGLQLLFYSVGIGQISSEVPQNLSASRPQDRQFILSSKKLLLSDSGFYLCAWGGGRTNTGELFFGEGSRLTVL.

This rearrangement joins TRBV5-4 to TRBJ2-5; D is possibly TRBD1 or TRBD2 (5 bases each). The CDR3 covers 16 residues. The germline CDR1 and CDR2 sequences are SGHNT and YYREEE (reference sequence). V shed 0 bases and J shed 0 bases, with 12 bases lying between them. CDR3 nucleotide sequence: TGTGCCAGCAGCTTGGGAGGGACCCGGCACCAAGAGACCCAGTACTTC. Protein product: CASSLGGTRHQETQYF.

V is TRBV10-3 and J is TRBJ2-5; 8 bases match TRBD2. V dropped 4 bases and J dropped 5; count of bases not matched to a gene: 12. The CDR3 runs 16 residues. Germline values: CDR1 ENHRY, CDR2 SYGVKD. CDR3 sequence reads: CAISGPPSGGRETQYF. In DNA, the CDR3 is TGTGCCATCAGTGGCCCTCCCTCGGGGGGGCGCGAGACCCAGTACTTC.

The rearrangement uses TRBV10-3 and TRBJ1-1; D remains ambiguous. Per germline, CDR1 ENHRY and CDR2 SYGVKD. The CDR3 has 13 residues. Trimming removed 6 bases from V and 0 bases from J, with 8 bases in between. The CDR3 loop reads CAISRSMNTEAFF. CDR3 nucleotide sequence: TGTGCCATCAGCAGGAGCATGAACACTGAAGCTTTCTTT.

The rearrangement joins TRBV11-1 to TRBJ1-2, with D maybe TRBD1 (6 bases). V was cut by 3 bases and J by 8 bases, with 13 bases left in between. The CDR3 covers 13 residues. In germline, CDR1 is SGHAT, CDR2 FQDESV (reference sequence). The CDR3: CASSFNQGRGYTF. The CDR3 DNA reads TGTGCCAGCAGCTTTAACCAGGGGCGCGGCTACACCTTC. Complete variable domain (other parts from reference TRBV11-1 and TRBJ1-2): EAEVAQSPRYKITEKSQAVAFWCDPISGHATLYWYRQILGQGPELLVQFQDESVVDDSQLPKDRFSAERLKGVDSTLKIQPAELGDSAMYLCASSFNQGRGYTFGSGTRLTVV.

V and J are TRBV7-9 and TRBJ2-5; 9 positions agree with TRBD2. Germline CDR1 reads SEHNR; CDR2 reads FQNEAQ (reference sequence). The CDR3 consists of 15 residues. J was trimmed by 3 bases and V by 5 bases; bases with no gene match: 7. CDR3 amino acids: CASSPRSGGKETQYF. Here the CDR3 DNA reads TGTGCCAGCAGCCCACGTAGCGGGGGAAAAGAGACCCAGTACTTC.

CDR3 nucleotides: TGTGCCAGCAGTGAAGTAGGCGGCTGGGGCTATGGCTACACCTTC. This gives the protein CASSEVGGWGYGYTF. This chain connects TRBV6-1 to TRBJ1-2; D is unresolved. CDR1 and CDR2 from the germline V gene are MNHNS and SASEGT. Trimming stripped 1 base from V and 4 bases from J, with 13 bases between. The CDR3 is 15 residues long.

This clone was detected only once. V and J are TRBV2 and TRBJ1-5; D gene uncertain. The CDR3 runs 12 residues. V gave up 6 bases and J gave up 0 bases, with 3 bases separating them. The germline V gene encodes CDR1 SNHLY and CDR2 FYNNEI. As DNA, the CDR3 is TGTGCCAGCAGGCTTAGCAATCAGCCCCAGCATTTT. Encoded protein: CASRLSNQPQHF.

The rearrangement joins TRBV30 to TRBJ1-5; tentatively, D is TRBD1 (6 bases). Deletions cut 0 bases from V and 9 bases from J, with 18 bases between. Germline CDR1 reads GTSNPN; CDR2 reads SVGIG (reference sequence). The CDR3 totals 15 residues. For the CDR3, the DNA is TGTGCCTGGAGTGTACAGGGTCGGTCGACTCGGCCCCAGCATTTT. Translation: CAWSVQGRSTRPQHF.

The chain couples TRBV4-1 to TRBJ1-4; D is uncertain. The length of the CDR3 is 13 residues. Germline V gene sequence: CDR1 MGHRA, CDR2 YSYEKL. V was pared by 4 bases and J by 6 bases, with 9 bases between. CDR3 in amino acids: CASSPLRYEKLFF. The CDR3 region has the DNA TGCGCCAGCAGCCCCCTTCGGTATGAAAAACTGTTTTTT.

This chain joins TRBV7-2 and TRBJ1-5; D may be TRBD1 (5 bases). Germline V gene lookup returns CDR1 SGHTA and CDR2 FQGNSA. The ends were cut back, 4 bases at V and 0 bases at J, with 13 bases in the middle. The CDR3 is 16 residues long. CDR3 DNA sequence: TGTGCCAGCAGCTCAACCACAGGTCATAGCAATCAGCCCCAGCATTTT. Encoded protein: CASSSTTGHSNQPQHF.

The rearrangement links TRBV5-4 to TRBJ1-5, with D hard to call. Trimming shortened V by 0 bases and J by 5 bases, and 6 bases separated the two germline ends. The CDR3 has 13 amino acids. The germline V gene has CDR1 SGHNT and CDR2 YYREEE (reference sequence). The CDR3 protein is CASSLELHQPQHF. In DNA form, the CDR3 reads TGTGCCAGCAGCTTGGAGCTCCATCAGCCCCAGCATTTT.

The chain carries TRBV19 and TRBJ2-5; possibly TRBD1 for D (6 bases). This CDR3 comprises 14 residues. V was cut by 6 bases and J by 4 bases, with 15 bases left in between. The germline V gene encodes CDR1 LNHDA and CDR2 SQIVND (reference sequence). CDR3 residues: CASSSGAARETQYF. DNA of the CDR3: TGTGCCAGTAGCTCAGGGGCAGCTAGAGAGACCCAGTACTTC.

The chain carries TRBV5-1 and TRBJ2-7, with D perhaps being TRBD1 or TRBD2 (6 bases each). This CDR3 spans 14 amino acids. The germline CDR1 and CDR2 sequences are SGHRS and YFSETQ. Trimming shortened V by 4 bases and J by 0 bases, and 11 bases separated the two germline ends. The CDR3 sequence is CASSRGDRSYEQYF. CDR3 nucleotides: TGCGCCAGCAGCAGGGGGGATCGCTCCTACGAGCAGTACTTC.

The chain is built from TRBV6-5 and TRBJ1-1, with 7 bases aligning to TRBD1. The V gene's germline CDR1 is MNHEY and CDR2 SVGAGI. V lost 2 bases, J lost 4 bases, and 1 base stayed unmatched. The CDR3 is made up of 13 amino acids. CDR3 nucleotide sequence: TGTGCCAGCAGTTACCCAGGGGGCACTGAAGCTTTCTTT. It specifies CASSYPGGTEAFF.

This chain connects TRBV19 to TRBJ1-5, with a possible D match to TRBD1 (5 bases). Germline CDR1 LNHDA, CDR2 SQIVND (reference sequence). Trimming left V 6 bases short and J 0 bases short, with 12 bases between. The CDR3 has 15 amino acids. DNA of the CDR3: TGTGCCAGTAGAGTAATACAGGCTAGCAATCAGCCCCAGCATTTT. Translated, it gives CASRVIQASNQPQHF.

The chain uses TRBV25-1 and TRBJ1-2; D gene uncertain. Germline CDR1 MGHDK, CDR2 SYGVNS. The CDR3 has 16 amino acids. V was cut by 2 bases and J by 0 bases, with 13 bases left in between. CDR3 DNA sequence: TGTGCCAGCAGTGAAGGGGTCGGGCAAGCTAACTATGGCTACACCTTC. Its translation is CASSEGVGQANYGYTF.

The CDR3 is CASSIRTSGSYEQYF. CDR3 bases: TGTGCCAGCAGCATACGGACTAGCGGTTCCTACGAGCAGTACTTC. The chain recombines TRBV7-9 with TRBJ2-7; 10 bases align to TRBD2. The CDR3 covers 15 residues. The V gene end was trimmed by 5 bases and the J gene end by 1 base; junction bases not matched to a gene: 5. Looked up from germline, CDR1 is SEHNR and CDR2 is FQNEAQ (reference sequence).

The chain joins TRBV4-1 to TRBJ1-2, with no clear D. This CDR3 contains 14 residues. V lost 1 base to trimming and J lost 4 bases, with 10 bases between them. Germline V gene sequence: CDR1 MGHRA, CDR2 YSYEKL. The CDR3 region is CASSQVDGFYGYTF. The CDR3 DNA follows: TGCGCCAGCAGCCAAGTAGACGGCTTCTATGGCTACACCTTC.

The chain couples TRBV5-4 to TRBJ1-4; 9 positions match TRBD1. V gave up 4 bases and J gave up 3 bases; unmatched junction bases: 7. This CDR3 is built from 16 residues. Germline V CDR1 and CDR2: SGHNT, YYREEE (reference sequence). The CDR3 reads CASSLGQGASNEKLFF. The CDR3 DNA reads TGTGCCAGCAGCCTGGGACAGGGAGCCTCTAATGAAAAACTGTTTTTT. Complete variable domain (other parts from reference TRBV5-4 and TRBJ1-4): ETGVTQSPTHLIKTRGQQVTLRCSSQSGHNTVSWYQQALGQGPQFIFQYYREEENGRGNFPPRFSGLQFPNYSSELNVNALELDDSALYLCASSLGQGASNEKLFFGSGTQLSVL.

The chain uses TRBV6-6 and TRBJ2-5; 9 bases fit TRBD2. Trimming took 6 bases from V and 5 from J; bases not matched to a gene: 13. This CDR3 has 16 amino acids. Germline CDR1 MNHNY, CDR2 SVGAGI (reference sequence). The DNA for the CDR3 is TGTGCCAGCAGCCTAGGACTAGCGTGGGGAGACGAGACCCAGTACTTC. It is translated as CASSLGLAWGDETQYF.

A few counts support this clone. The chain recombines TRBV29-1 with TRBJ1-1; D gene ambiguous. The CDR3 is 11 amino acids. Germline V gene lookup returns CDR1 SQVTM and CDR2 ANQGSEA. With 4 bases removed from V and 10 bases from J, the gap between germline ends came to 13 bases. The CDR3: CSVVGSTGAFF. As DNA, the CDR3 is TGCAGCGTTGTGGGTTCGACGGGAGCTTTCTTT.

The chain links TRBV7-2 to TRBJ2-2; possibly TRBD1 for D (6 bases). The CDR3 covers 15 residues. The germline CDR1 and CDR2 sequences are SGHTA and FQGNSA. V was clipped by 5 bases and J by 5 bases, with 15 bases between them. DNA of the CDR3: TGTGCCAGCAGCCCCAACAGGGCGCTGACCGGGGAGCTGTTTTTT. It codes for CASSPNRALTGELFF.